Listed here are 24 T cell receptor beta chains from one sample, sequenced in a study of response to subunit inactivated influenza vaccine. TCRdb used MiXCR to reprocess the RT-PCR reads, holding one entry per CDR3 protein. This sample has about 700,000 distinct CDR3 sequences; 11% to 15% occur once, and the top ten carry roughly 6.4%. This sample comprised PBMCs from blood, obtained less than 15 days before vaccination. Receptors were obtained from a man aged 45-60 years who received an inactivated influenza vaccine.

V usage is TRBV7-9 and J usage is TRBJ2-5; D uncertain. The V gene lost 3 bases and the J gene lost 5 bases, with 13 bases spanning the gap. The V gene's germline CDR1 is SEHNR and CDR2 FQNEAQ (reference sequence). CDR3 length: 14 amino acids. The CDR3 bases are TGTGCCAGCAGCTTCCCTCTGGCTGGGGAGACCCAGTACTTC. Translating it yields CASSFPLAGETQYF.

CDR3 residues: CASSPATGTLNSPLHF. The DNA for the CDR3 is TGTGCCAGCTCACCGGCCACCGGGACGCTCAATTCACCCCTCCACTTT. The chain combines TRBV18 with TRBJ1-6; tentative D call: TRBD1 (5 bases). Germline V lookup: CDR1 KGHSH, CDR2 LQKENI. Trimming removed 3 bases from V and 7 bases from J, with 16 bases in between. The CDR3 contains 16 residues.

This clonotype was recorded many times. CDR3 residues: CSAQSPGVSTDTQYF. CDR3 sequence (DNA): TGCAGTGCTCAATCCCCGGGAGTGAGCACAGATACGCAGTATTTT. This chain connects TRBV20-1 to TRBJ2-3, with D perhaps matching TRBD2 (6 bases). The length of the CDR3 is 15 residues. Trimming shortened V by 5 bases and J by 0 bases, and 15 bases separated the two germline ends. Germline CDR1 DFQATT, CDR2 SNEGSKA (reference sequence).

The chain uses TRBV29-1 and TRBJ2-7; 12 bases are a match to TRBD1. From germline, CDR1 is SQVTM and CDR2 ANQGSEA. The ends lost 7 bases at V and 1 base at J; junction bases unmatched: 5. The CDR3 length is 14 residues. The CDR3 loop reads CSGLGQGASYEQYF. The CDR3 nucleotides are TGCAGCGGCCTGGGACAGGGGGCATCCTACGAGCAGTACTTC.

J is TRBJ1-6 and V is TRBV15; 8 bases map to TRBD1. This CDR3 has 15 residues. Trimming took 7 bases from V and 5 from J; bases not matched to a gene: 7. Germline lookup yields CDR1 LNHNV and CDR2 YYDKDF (reference sequence). The CDR3 reads CATKPDRANNSPLHF. The CDR3 DNA sequence: TGTGCCACCAAGCCGGACAGGGCAAATAATTCACCCCTCCACTTT.

This clonotype was detected a few times. This chain uses TRBV10-3 with TRBJ2-5, with D perhaps TRBD2 (5 bases). The CDR3 runs 14 residues. V was clipped by 6 bases and J by 1 base, with 12 bases between them. Germline assignment: CDR1 ENHRY and CDR2 SYGVKD. CDR3 sequence (DNA): TGTGCCATCAGAGCAGCGGAGCTCCAAGAGACCCAGTACTTC. Protein product: CAIRAAELQETQYF.

The rearrangement joins TRBV13 to TRBJ2-1, with 8 bases aligning to TRBD2. CDR3 size: 16 residues. Germline trimming cut 5 bases from V and 7 bases from J; bases unmatched to any gene: 13. Germline V CDR1 and CDR2: PRHDT, FYEKMQ (reference sequence). In nucleotides, the CDR3 is TGTGCCAGCAGCATATTGGGGCGGGAGGACTCGAATGAGCAGTTCTTC. Protein: CASSILGREDSNEQFF. Full variable domain (outside the CDR3, taken from reference TRBV13 and TRBJ2-1): AAGVIQSPRHLIKEKRETATLKCYPIPRHDTVYWYQQGPGQDPQFLISFYEKMQSDKGSIPDRFSAQQFSDYHSELNMSSLELGDSALYFCASSILGREDSNEQFFGPGTRLTVL.

This clonotype has more than one count but fewer than ten. The chain is built from TRBV20-1 and TRBJ2-4; TRBD2 aligns across 11 bases. Germline V gene data show CDR1 as DFQATT and CDR2 as SNEGSKA (reference sequence). The CDR3 loop spans 14 amino acids. Losses at the gene ends were 3 bases for V and 10 bases for J; bases not matched to a gene: 8. CDR3 sequence: CSARETSGGLIQYF. As DNA, the CDR3 is TGCAGTGCTAGGGAAACTAGCGGGGGACTAATTCAGTACTTC.

Of note for this clonotype: Germline is not matched at one junction end, which may reflect a read error. V is TRBV5-5 and J is TRBJ1-6; 9 bases match TRBD1. This CDR3 comprises 16 residues. Germline V gene data show CDR1 as SGHKS and CDR2 as YYEKEE (reference sequence). In nucleotides, the CDR3 is TGTGCCAGCAGCTTGGCCATGGACAGGGGCTTTGAGGGAACCCGCTTT. This translates into CASSLAMDRGFEGTRF.

This clonotype has just a few counts. V and J are TRBV24-1 and TRBJ2-7, with D tentatively TRBD2 (5 bases). The V gene lost 9 bases and the J gene lost 2 bases, with 25 bases spanning the gap. CDR1 KGHDR and CDR2 SFDVKD come from the germline V gene. The CDR3 covers 17 residues. The CDR3 is CATSPTRPYSGTYEQYF. Written as DNA, the CDR3 is TGTGCCACCTCTCCTACCCGCCCCTACTCGGGAACCTACGAGCAGTACTTC.

CDR3 residues: CASSAHRGALGEQFF. In DNA form, the CDR3 reads TGTGCCAGCAGCGCCCACAGGGGCGCCCTGGGTGAGCAGTTCTTC. The J gene is TRBJ2-1, the V gene TRBV7-2; 7 bases fit TRBD1. Germline V gene lookup returns CDR1 SGHTA and CDR2 FQGNSA. J gave up 9 bases and V 5 bases, and 13 bases lay outside the gene matches. This CDR3 contains 15 residues.

This clonotype was recorded many times. The genes are TRBV2 and TRBJ2-1; weak D call: TRBD2 (5 bases). CDR3 length equals 15 residues. Germline assignment: CDR1 SNHLY and CDR2 FYNNEI. V was trimmed by 2 bases and J by 0 bases, leaving 8 bases between them. The CDR3 sequence: CASSETGSSYNEQFF. The CDR3 DNA sequence: TGTGCCAGCAGTGAAACGGGGAGCTCCTACAATGAGCAGTTCTTC.

This rearrangement joins TRBV27 to TRBJ1-2; D unresolved. The CDR3 totals 14 residues. Germline V lookup: CDR1 MNHEY, CDR2 SMNVEV (reference sequence). Trimming pared 5 bases from V and 7 bases from J, leaving 17 bases between. The CDR3 DNA reads TGTGCCAGCAGTCTCGGACTCCGAGGCTTTGGCTACACCTTC. Its protein product is CASSLGLRGFGYTF.

In its sample, this clonotype was seen a few times. The chain uses TRBV4-2 and TRBJ2-1; a possible D gene is TRBD2 (7 bases). Trimming took off 2 bases at V and 8 bases at J, with 25 bases between the two ends. The CDR3 covers 18 residues. Looked up from germline, CDR1 is LGHNA and CDR2 is YNFKEQ. CDR3 DNA sequence: TGTGCCAGCAGCCAATTGTTACTTAAGGGGGAGGGCCGGGATGAGCAGTTCTTC. It yields the protein CASSQLLLKGEGRDEQFF.

The chain carries TRBV7-8 and TRBJ2-7; 7 bases map to TRBD1. The germline gives CDR1 SGHVS, CDR2 FQNEAQ. CDR3 length: 14 residues. Trimming took 8 bases from V and 2 from J; bases not matched to a gene: 9. This CDR3 is CASVYRGKTYEQYF. CDR3 sequence (DNA): TGTGCCAGCGTCTACAGGGGAAAAACCTACGAGCAGTACTTC. Using reference TRBV7-8 and TRBJ2-7 for the parts outside the CDR3, the full variable domain is GAGVSQSPRYKVAKRGQDVALRCDPISGHVSLFWYQQALGQGPEFLTYFQNEAQLDKSGLPSDRFFAERPEGSVSTLKIQRTQQEDSAVYLCASVYRGKTYEQYFGPGTRLTVT.

The chain couples TRBV7-3 to TRBJ2-3, with 9 positions matching TRBD2. The ends lost 5 bases at V and 0 bases at J; junction bases unmatched: 9. There are 17 residues in the CDR3. Per the germline V gene, CDR1 is SGHTA and CDR2 is FQGTGA. DNA of the CDR3: TGTGCCAGCAGCGAAGGGACTAGCCCTTTTAGCACAGATACGCAGTATTTT. As protein: CASSEGTSPFSTDTQYF.

This clonotype came up many times. V gene TRBV3-1 combines with J gene TRBJ1-2; D call uncertain. CDR1 and CDR2 from the germline V gene are LGHDT and YNNKEL (reference sequence). The CDR3 loop spans 15 amino acids. Trimming removed 0 bases at V and 4 bases at J, with 12 bases between. The CDR3 DNA is TGTGCCAGCAGCCAAGATTGGTATGGATCCTATGGCTACACCTTC. This gives the protein CASSQDWYGSYGYTF.

The chain is built from TRBV28 and TRBJ1-5, with 9 positions matching TRBD1. The CDR3 has 14 residues. The germline V gene encodes CDR1 MDHEN and CDR2 SYDVKM. J lost 5 bases, V lost 6 bases, and 5 bases had no gene match. The CDR3 region is CASSRDRAHQPQHF. In DNA form, the CDR3 reads TGTGCCAGCAGCCGGGACAGGGCACATCAGCCCCAGCATTTT.

This clonotype has more than one count but fewer than ten. J is TRBJ2-3 and V is TRBV12-3 or TRBV12-4; TRBD2 is a possible D gene (6 bases). The CDR3 sequence is 15 residues long. The ends were cut back, 3 bases at V and 2 bases at J, with 12 bases in the middle. The CDR3 sequence: CASSFRLANTDTQYF. As DNA, the CDR3 is TGTGCCAGCAGTTTCAGGCTAGCGAACACAGATACGCAGTATTTT.

V gene TRBV20-1 combines with J gene TRBJ2-7; D is perhaps TRBD2 (6 bases). The CDR3 is 13 residues long. CDR1 is DFQATT and CDR2 is SNEGSKA in the germline V gene (reference sequence). Trimming pared 5 bases from V and 2 bases from J, leaving 13 bases between. The CDR3 is CSALIGGTYEQYF. The CDR3 bases are TGCAGTGCTCTAATCGGGGGAACCTACGAGCAGTACTTC.

This clonotype was recorded at least ten times. This chain connects TRBV12-3 or TRBV12-4 to TRBJ2-1; 8 nucleotides agree with TRBD2. The CDR3 has 16 amino acids. The junction had 10 bases not matched to a gene; V was cut back by 3 bases and J by 6 bases. The CDR3 nucleotides read TGTGCCAGCAGTTTTGTCCCCAGCGGGGGACTCAATGAGCAGTTCTTC. Protein product: CASSFVPSGGLNEQFF.

This rearrangement joins TRBV3-1 to TRBJ2-1; D could derive from TRBD1 or TRBD2 (5 bases each). Germline loops: CDR1 LGHDT, CDR2 YNNKEL (reference sequence). This CDR3 is built from 11 residues. V lost 1 base, J lost 15 bases, and 10 bases lay in between. The CDR3 region is CASSQGGAGFF. The CDR3 nucleotides read TGTGCCAGCAGCCAAGGAGGGGCTGGGTTCTTC.

This clonotype was picked up a small number of times. The chain combines TRBV10-3 with TRBJ2-7, with TRBD1 matching over 8 bases. Germline values: CDR1 ENHRY, CDR2 SYGVKD. The CDR3 loop spans 13 amino acids. After removal of 8 bases from V and 0 bases from J, the junction contained 3 bases not matched to a gene. The CDR3 here is CAIQGASSYEQYF. The CDR3 DNA sequence: TGTGCCATCCAGGGGGCATCCTCCTACGAGCAGTACTTC.

This clonotype was seen more than once but under ten times. This chain uses TRBV7-2 with TRBJ1-2; D gene unclear. Trimming shortened V by 2 bases and J by 3 bases, and 13 bases separated the two germline ends. The CDR3 runs to 15 residues. From germline, CDR1 is SGHTA and CDR2 FQGNSA. DNA for the CDR3: TGTGCCAGCAGCTTATACGCTCAGAGGGACTATGGCTACACCTTC. Its protein is CASSLYAQRDYGYTF. The whole variable domain, filled in from reference TRBV7-2 and TRBJ1-2, reads GAGVSQSPSNKVTEKGKDVELRCDPISGHTALYWYRQSLGQGLEFLIYFQGNSAPDKSGLPSDRFSAERTGGSVSTLTIQRTQQEDSAVYLCASSLYAQRDYGYTFGSGTRLTVV.